This T cell receptor beta chain was recovered during a study of cytomegalovirus exposure and HLA in healthy donors. General study results and limits: Cytomegalovirus association was listed for approximately 160 TCR beta chains. Through in vitro validation, a few CMV-associated chains were shown to be specific for CMV antigens. Subsequent analysis of the roughly 120 validation repertoires found a tendency for first-cohort TCR clusters to co-occur.

This table comes from immunoSEQ multiplex PCR, and its TCRdb copy is limited to in-frame clones, with some not included. This repertoire shows about 130,000 clones, around 80% found once; its top ten account for less than 35%. To note about this clone: Antigen: not known.

Sequencing was carried out using PBMCs. The receptor comes from a man aged 30 to 45 in good health and CMV-seropositive.

The CDR3 region is CAAEGAGGHTGELFF. CDR3 in DNA: TGTGCCGCCGAAGGAGCGGGGGGGCATACCGGGGAGCTGTTTTTT. The genes are TRBV10-3 and TRBJ2-2; TRBD2 agrees at 10 bases. Trimming removed 11 bases from V and 5 bases from J; junction bases left unmatched: 11. Looked up from germline, CDR1 is ENHRY and CDR2 is SYGVKD. The CDR3 totals 15 residues.